This passage covers 20 T cell receptor beta chains from one sample sequenced in a study of cytomegalovirus exposure and HLA in healthy donors. The primer mix had 60 Vbeta and 13 Jbeta primers. Clones were read by immunoSEQ multiplex PCR, and TCRdb kept only the in-frame ones, dropping some. The sample records approximately 210,000 clones, 79% being singletons. Sequencing was done on a sample of PBMCs. Every receptor here comes from a girl aged 10 to 17 in good health and CMV-seropositive.

Concerning this clone itself: In the same sample, other DNA sequences code for this CDR3. The chain couples TRBV5-1 to TRBJ1-6; 8 nucleotides line up with TRBD1. This CDR3 is 17 amino acids long. Germline CDR1 and CDR2: SGHRS and YFSETQ. With V trimmed by 0 bases and J by 10 bases, 12 bases remained unmatched. CDR3 loop: CASSLGSTGAFGSPLHF. The CDR3, as DNA: TGCGCCAGCAGCTTGGGGTCGACAGGGGCCTTTGGCTCACCCCTCCACTTT.

A few counts support this clone. V is TRBV6-5 and J is TRBJ2-7; 9 bases map to TRBD1. The CDR3 contains 15 residues. Per the germline V gene, CDR1 is MNHEY and CDR2 is SVGAGI. V gave up 7 bases and J gave up 2 bases; unmatched junction bases: 9. CDR3 loop: CASTTPDRGPYEQYF. CDR3 coding DNA: TGTGCCAGCACCACACCGGACAGGGGACCCTACGAGCAGTACTTC.

V gene TRBV5-5 combines with J gene TRBJ1-4, with D possibly being TRBD1 (6 bases). With 0 bases removed from V and 1 base from J, the gap between germline ends came to 22 bases. The CDR3 sequence is 20 residues long. The germline CDR1 and CDR2 sequences are SGHKS and YYEKEE (reference sequence). The chain's CDR3 is CASSLEPGGGNSLTNEKLFF. The CDR3, as DNA: TGTGCCAGCAGCTTGGAGCCCGGCGGGGGCAACTCACTAACTAATGAAAAACTGTTTTTT.

This clone occurred once. The chain combines TRBV5-1 with TRBJ2-4, with 7 bases lining up with TRBD2. This CDR3 is 14 amino acids long. Germline values: CDR1 SGHRS, CDR2 YFSETQ. The V gene end was trimmed by 5 bases and the J gene end by 6 bases; junction bases not matched to a gene: 8. CDR3 in DNA: TGCGCCAGCAGACCGACTCCGGGAGGAAACATTCAGTACTTC. Translation gives CASRPTPGGNIQYF.

The rearrangement joins TRBV4-3 to TRBJ2-1; 7 bases are a match to TRBD2. Germline CDR1 LGHNA, CDR2 YSLEER. With 4 bases clipped from V and 5 bases from J, the junction kept 20 bases outside the gene matches. The CDR3 runs to 19 residues. CDR3 in amino acids: CASSRRLAPSKPPNNEQFF. CDR3 in DNA: TGCGCCAGCAGCCGCCGACTAGCTCCCTCAAAACCCCCAAACAATGAGCAGTTCTTC.

This clone was seen a single time. This rearrangement joins TRBV30 to TRBJ1-6, with D possibly TRBD1 on 6 matching bases. The CDR3 has 13 amino acids. Trimming shortened V by 0 bases and J by 9 bases, and 9 bases separated the two germline ends. CDR1 is GTSNPN and CDR2 is SVGIG in the germline V gene (reference sequence). CDR3 nucleotide sequence: TGTGCCTGGAGTGTTGGGGGCTGTTCACCCCTCCACTTT. Translated: CAWSVGGCSPLHF.

The genes are TRBV29-1 and TRBJ2-5; 7 bases agree with TRBD2. V was pared by 6 bases and J by 4 bases, with 8 bases of the junction left unmatched. CDR3 length: 13 residues. Germline lookup yields CDR1 SQVTM and CDR2 ANQGSEA. The CDR3 sequence: CSVPGGGLETQYF. The CDR3 nucleotides are TGCAGCGTCCCCGGGGGAGGGTTAGAGACCCAGTACTTC.

This clone was counted between two and nine times. CDR3 nucleotides: TGCGCCAGCAGTGTAGCGGGTGGATCTGGGGCCAACGTCCTGACTTTC. Residues: CASSVAGGSGANVLTF. The V gene is TRBV10-2, the J gene TRBJ2-6, with 7 bases that match TRBD2. In germline, CDR1 is WSHSY, CDR2 SAAADI. The trim removed 4 bases at V and 1 base at J, leaving 4 bases unmatched. The CDR3 is made up of 16 amino acids.

The chain is built from TRBV20-1 and TRBJ1-1; D is unresolved. Germline CDR1 and CDR2: DFQATT and SNEGSKA (reference sequence). V was pared by 7 bases and J by 2 bases, with 5 bases between. The CDR3 totals 10 residues. The CDR3 region is CSVVNTEAFF. As DNA, the CDR3 is TGCAGTGTAGTAAACACTGAAGCTTTCTTT.

V usage is TRBV19 and J usage is TRBJ1-2; a possible D gene is TRBD1 (5 bases). Trimming removed 5 bases from V and 8 bases from J, with 18 bases in between. The CDR3 contains 14 residues. Germline-derived CDR1 and CDR2 are LNHDA and SQIVND (reference sequence). Written as DNA, the CDR3 is TGTGCCAGTAGTGCACCGGGACTCCTGGAAGGCTACACCTTC. It encodes CASSAPGLLEGYTF.

The chain employs TRBV6-5 and TRBJ2-7, with 9 bases matching TRBD1. V was clipped by 6 bases and J by 4 bases; unmatched bases: 7. The CDR3 is 14 amino acids. Germline-derived CDR1 and CDR2 are MNHEY and SVGAGI. CDR3 DNA: TGTGCCAGCAGAGATACAGGGGGCAATTACGAGCAGTACTTC. Translation gives CASRDTGGNYEQYF.

The chain uses TRBV7-9 and TRBJ2-7; D gene ambiguous. V dropped 5 bases and J dropped 0 bases, with 2 bases sitting between them. This CDR3 comprises 11 residues. Germline CDR1 reads SEHNR; CDR2 reads FQNEAQ (reference sequence). This CDR3 is CASSHSYEQYF. The CDR3, as DNA: TGTGCCAGCAGCCACTCCTACGAGCAGTACTTC.

Only a few counts were recorded for this clone. The chain uses TRBV19 and TRBJ1-1, with D possibly being TRBD1 (6 bases). The V and J ends lost 7 bases and 6 bases respectively, with 15 bases between them. From germline, CDR1 is LNHDA and CDR2 SQIVND (reference sequence). This CDR3 has 13 residues. The CDR3 DNA is TGTGCCAGTAAGAGGGGGAAGATAGCTGAAGCTTTCTTT. It yields the protein CASKRGKIAEAFF.

The V and J genes are TRBV7-2 and TRBJ2-5; 12 positions agree with TRBD2. From germline, CDR1 is SGHTA and CDR2 FQGNSA. V was pared by 5 bases and J by 1 base, with 5 bases of the junction left unmatched. The CDR3 covers 16 residues. CDR3 DNA sequence: TGTGCCAGCAGCCTCCTACTAGCGGGGGGCCAAGAGACCCAGTACTTC. This gives the protein CASSLLLAGGQETQYF.

The V call is TRBV16, the J call TRBJ2-3; tentative D call: TRBD2 (6 bases). The CDR3 covers 15 residues. Trimming removed 4 bases from V and 2 bases from J, with 13 bases in between. Per germline, CDR1 KGHSY and CDR2 FQNENV. CDR3 in amino acids: CASSPTGVSTDTQYF. The CDR3 DNA sequence: TGTGCCAGCAGCCCCACGGGGGTCTCCACAGATACGCAGTATTTT.

The chain combines TRBV4-1 with TRBJ2-7; possibly TRBD2 for D (5 bases). Trimming took off 6 bases at V and 1 base at J, with 13 bases between the two ends. The CDR3 spans 14 residues. CDR1 is MGHRA and CDR2 is YSYEKL in the germline V gene. The CDR3 DNA is TGCGCCAGCAGGCCCACACTAGGGTCCTACGAGCAGTACTTC. It specifies CASRPTLGSYEQYF.

DNA of the CDR3: TGTGCCAGCAGCCCGTTTCTGCTAGGCCATACCTACGAGCAGTACTTC. Amino acids: CASSPFLLGHTYEQYF. The chain is built from TRBV28 and TRBJ2-7; unclear D gene. The CDR3 loop spans 16 amino acids. The V gene's germline CDR1 is MDHEN and CDR2 SYDVKM. The ends were cut back, 6 bases at V and 2 bases at J, with 20 bases in the middle.

The V and J genes are TRBV13 and TRBJ2-1; 11 nucleotides align to TRBD2. CDR1 is PRHDT, CDR2 FYEKMQ, per germline (reference sequence). CDR3 length: 16 amino acids. V was clipped by 4 bases and J by 3 bases; unmatched bases: 5. CDR3 sequence reads: CASSYSSGGFYNEQFF. DNA for the CDR3: TGTGCCAGCAGCTACTCTAGCGGGGGGTTCTACAATGAGCAGTTCTTC.

The chain carries TRBV6-5 and TRBJ2-1; 10 nucleotides match TRBD2. This CDR3 contains 16 residues. J was trimmed by 4 bases and V by 3 bases; bases with no gene match: 6. Germline values: CDR1 MNHEY, CDR2 SVGAGI. The CDR3 nucleotides read TGTGCCAGCAGTTATAGCGGGGGGACCCCGTACAATGAGCAGTTCTTC. The encoded protein is CASSYSGGTPYNEQFF.

The chain uses TRBV5-1 and TRBJ1-2; 7 nucleotides line up with TRBD1. CDR1 and CDR2 (germline): SGHRS, YFSETQ. The CDR3 has 15 residues. The junction had 8 bases not matched to a gene; V was cut back by 0 bases and J by 6 bases. Here the CDR3 DNA reads TGCGCCAGCAGCTTGGAGGGCAGGGGGTTGGATGGCTACACCTTC. The encoded protein is CASSLEGRGLDGYTF.